This T cell receptor beta chain was obtained from a study of CD8+ T cells in alopecia areata. Germline lookup yields CDR1 SEHNR and CDR2 FQNEAQ (reference sequence). V dropped 5 bases and J dropped 2; count of bases not matched to a gene: 5. The CDR3 totals 14 residues. As the sequencing template, cDNA was produced by extracting RNA and reverse transcribing it. Method: immunoSEQ multiplex PCR; TCRdb's copy keeps in-frame clones and lacks some. Among fewer than 250,000 clones listed, more than 45% were seen once. The source is a human donor with alopecia areata. Here the sequenced sample was CD4+ T cells sorted from blood, taken at week 0. The chain carries TRBV7-9 and TRBJ1-2, with TRBD1 identical over 7 bases. Here the CDR3 DNA reads TGTGCCAGCAGCGCAGGGGGTTCGAACTATGGCTACACCTTC. The encoded protein is CASSAGGSNYGYTF.